This T cell receptor (beta chain) originates from a study of response to subunit inactivated influenza vaccine. TCRdb fed the RT-PCR reads into MiXCR, producing one record per CDR3 protein. The data hold approximately 500,000 distinct CDR3 sequences, with roughly a quarter observed a single time. V gave up 5 bases and J gave up 3 bases, with 14 bases separating them. Germline CDR1 SEHNR, CDR2 FQNEAQ (reference sequence). The CDR3 covers 14 residues. The sample was also reused in another study, on T cells expressing NK-cell markers. That paper adds: With UMIs, 5'RACE template switching was used to make TCR beta cDNA. In more than 5 donors, dominant CD3+CD56+NKG2C+ clones formed roughly 1.0-7.5% of CD8+ cells. Questions lingered over whether expanded NKG2C+ T cell clones were HCMV-specific.

The sequencing here drew on CD4+ T cells sorted from PBMCs, taken about 12 days after vaccination. The sequence was obtained from a man over 45 who received an inactivated influenza vaccine. V and J are TRBV7-9 and TRBJ2-7; the D gene is possibly TRBD1 (6 bases). The CDR3 DNA is TGTGCCAGCAGCGCGACAGGTTTTTTCTACGAGCAGTACTTC. Amino acid sequence: CASSATGFFYEQYF.